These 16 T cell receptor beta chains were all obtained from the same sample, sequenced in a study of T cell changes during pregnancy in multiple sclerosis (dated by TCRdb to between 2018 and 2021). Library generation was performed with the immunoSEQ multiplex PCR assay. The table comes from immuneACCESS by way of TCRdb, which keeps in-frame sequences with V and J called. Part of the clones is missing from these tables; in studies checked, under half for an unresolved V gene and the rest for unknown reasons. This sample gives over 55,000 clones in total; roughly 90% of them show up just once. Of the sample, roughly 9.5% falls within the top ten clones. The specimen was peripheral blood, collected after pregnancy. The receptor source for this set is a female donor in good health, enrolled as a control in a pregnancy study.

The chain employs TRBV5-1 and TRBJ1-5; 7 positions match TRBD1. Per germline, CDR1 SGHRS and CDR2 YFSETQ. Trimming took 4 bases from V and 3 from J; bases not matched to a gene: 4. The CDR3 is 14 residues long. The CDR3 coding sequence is TGCGCCAGCAGCGACGGGACAGACAATCAGCCCCAGCATTTT. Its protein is CASSDGTDNQPQHF.

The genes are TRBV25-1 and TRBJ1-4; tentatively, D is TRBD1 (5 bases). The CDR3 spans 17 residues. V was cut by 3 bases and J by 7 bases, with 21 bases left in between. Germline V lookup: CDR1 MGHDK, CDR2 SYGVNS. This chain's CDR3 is CASSEVAGTRGGEKLFF. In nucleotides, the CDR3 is TGTGCCAGCAGTGAGGTTGCAGGCACCCGGGGGGGTGAAAAACTGTTTTTT. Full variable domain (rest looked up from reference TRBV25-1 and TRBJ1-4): EADIYQTPRYLVIGTGKKITLECSQTMGHDKMYWYQQDPGMELHLIHYSYGVNSTEKGDLSSESTVSRIRTEHFPLTLESARPSHTSQYLCASSEVAGTRGGEKLFFGSGTQLSVL.

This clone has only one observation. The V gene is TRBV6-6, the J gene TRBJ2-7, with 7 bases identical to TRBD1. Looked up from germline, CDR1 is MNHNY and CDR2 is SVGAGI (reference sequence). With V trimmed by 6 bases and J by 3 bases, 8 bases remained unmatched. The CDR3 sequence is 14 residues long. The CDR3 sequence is CASSQVGDSYEQYF. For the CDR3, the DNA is TGTGCCAGCAGCCAGGTCGGGGACAGCTACGAGCAGTACTTC.

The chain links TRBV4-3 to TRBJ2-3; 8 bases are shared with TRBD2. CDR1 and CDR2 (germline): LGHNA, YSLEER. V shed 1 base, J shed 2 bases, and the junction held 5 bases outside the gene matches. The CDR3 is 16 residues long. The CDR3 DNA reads TGCGCCAGCAGCCAAGTACCTAGCGGGCTCACAGATACGCAGTATTTT. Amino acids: CASSQVPSGLTDTQYF.

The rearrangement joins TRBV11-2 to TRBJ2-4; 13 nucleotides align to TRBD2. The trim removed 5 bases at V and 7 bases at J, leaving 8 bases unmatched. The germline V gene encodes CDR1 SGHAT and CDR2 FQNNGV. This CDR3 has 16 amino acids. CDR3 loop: CASSPTSGGASNIQYF. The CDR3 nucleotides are TGTGCCAGCAGCCCAACTAGCGGGGGGGCTTCTAACATTCAGTACTTC.

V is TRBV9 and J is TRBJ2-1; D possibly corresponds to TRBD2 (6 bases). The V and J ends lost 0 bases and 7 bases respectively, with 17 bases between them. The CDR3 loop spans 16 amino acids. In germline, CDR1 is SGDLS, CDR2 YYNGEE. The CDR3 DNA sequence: TGTGCCAGCAGCGTAGAGGCTAGCGCAACGGGGAATGAGCAGTTCTTC. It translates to CASSVEASATGNEQFF.

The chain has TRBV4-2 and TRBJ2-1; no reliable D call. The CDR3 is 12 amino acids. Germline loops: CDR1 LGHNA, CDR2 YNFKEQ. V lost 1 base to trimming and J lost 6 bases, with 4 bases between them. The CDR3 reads CASSQVRNEQFF. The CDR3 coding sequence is TGTGCCAGCAGCCAAGTCCGCAATGAGCAGTTCTTC.

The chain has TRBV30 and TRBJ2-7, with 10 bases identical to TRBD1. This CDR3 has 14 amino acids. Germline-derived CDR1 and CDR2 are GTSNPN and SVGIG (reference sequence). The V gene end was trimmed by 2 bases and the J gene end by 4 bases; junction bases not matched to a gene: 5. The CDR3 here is CAWSPGTGVYEQYF. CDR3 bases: TGTGCCTGGAGTCCCGGGACAGGGGTATACGAGCAGTACTTC.

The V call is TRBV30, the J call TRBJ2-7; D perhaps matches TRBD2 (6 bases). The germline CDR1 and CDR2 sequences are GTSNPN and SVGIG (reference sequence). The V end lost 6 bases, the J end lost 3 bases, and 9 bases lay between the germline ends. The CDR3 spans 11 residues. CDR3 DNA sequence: TGTGCCTGCAAGACTAGCTACGAGCAGTACTTC. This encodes CACKTSYEQYF.

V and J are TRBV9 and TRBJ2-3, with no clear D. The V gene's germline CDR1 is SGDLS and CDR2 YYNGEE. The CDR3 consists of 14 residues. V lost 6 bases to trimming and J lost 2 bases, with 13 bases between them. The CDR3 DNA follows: TGTGCCAGCACCCCCTACTCCAACACAGATACGCAGTATTTT. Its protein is CASTPYSNTDTQYF.

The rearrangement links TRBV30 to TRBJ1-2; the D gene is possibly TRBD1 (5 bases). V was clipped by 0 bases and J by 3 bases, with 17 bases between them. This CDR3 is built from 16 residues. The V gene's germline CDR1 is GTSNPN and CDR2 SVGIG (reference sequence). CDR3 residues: CAWSVPVRGEDYGYTF. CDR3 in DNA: TGTGCCTGGAGTGTACCAGTCCGGGGGGAGGACTATGGCTACACCTTC. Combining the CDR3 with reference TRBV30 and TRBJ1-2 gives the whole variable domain SQTIHQWPATLVQPVGSPLSLECTVEGTSNPNLYWYRQAAGRGLQLLFYSVGIGQISSEVPQNLSASRPQDRQFILSSKKLLLSDSGFYLCAWSVPVRGEDYGYTFGSGTRLTVV.

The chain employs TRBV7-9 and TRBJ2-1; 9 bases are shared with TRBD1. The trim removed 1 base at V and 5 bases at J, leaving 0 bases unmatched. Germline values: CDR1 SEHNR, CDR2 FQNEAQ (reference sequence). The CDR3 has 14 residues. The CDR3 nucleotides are TGTGCCAGCAGCTTAGGGGACAGGGACAATGAGCAGTTCTTC. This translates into CASSLGDRDNEQFF.

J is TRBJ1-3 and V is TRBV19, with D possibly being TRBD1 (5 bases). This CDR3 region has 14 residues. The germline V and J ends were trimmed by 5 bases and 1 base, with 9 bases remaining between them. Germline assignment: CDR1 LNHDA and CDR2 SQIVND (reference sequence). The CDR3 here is CASSLQASGNTIYF. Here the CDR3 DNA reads TGTGCCAGTAGTTTACAGGCGTCTGGAAACACCATATATTTT.

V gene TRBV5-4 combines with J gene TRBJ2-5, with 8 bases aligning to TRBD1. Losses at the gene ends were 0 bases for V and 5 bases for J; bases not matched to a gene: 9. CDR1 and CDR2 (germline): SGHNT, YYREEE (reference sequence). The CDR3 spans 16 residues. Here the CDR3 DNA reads TGTGCCAGCAGCTTGGTTGGCAGGGGGCTTGAGGAGACCCAGTACTTC. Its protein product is CASSLVGRGLEETQYF.

CDR3 sequence: CASSLKMGYTEAFF. CDR3 nucleotide sequence: TGTGCCAGCAGTTTAAAAATGGGCTACACTGAAGCTTTCTTT. The rearrangement uses TRBV27 and TRBJ1-1; no definite D call. CDR1 and CDR2 (germline): MNHEY, SMNVEV (reference sequence). The V end lost 2 bases, the J end lost 3 bases, and 10 bases lay between the germline ends. This CDR3 comprises 14 residues.

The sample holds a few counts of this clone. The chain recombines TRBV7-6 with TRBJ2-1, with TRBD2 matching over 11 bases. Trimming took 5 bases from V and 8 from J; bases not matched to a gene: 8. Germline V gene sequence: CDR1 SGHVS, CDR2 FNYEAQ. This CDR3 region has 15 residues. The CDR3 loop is CASSPDSGGEYEQFF. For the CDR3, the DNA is TGTGCCAGCAGCCCGGATAGCGGGGGGGAGTATGAGCAGTTCTTC.